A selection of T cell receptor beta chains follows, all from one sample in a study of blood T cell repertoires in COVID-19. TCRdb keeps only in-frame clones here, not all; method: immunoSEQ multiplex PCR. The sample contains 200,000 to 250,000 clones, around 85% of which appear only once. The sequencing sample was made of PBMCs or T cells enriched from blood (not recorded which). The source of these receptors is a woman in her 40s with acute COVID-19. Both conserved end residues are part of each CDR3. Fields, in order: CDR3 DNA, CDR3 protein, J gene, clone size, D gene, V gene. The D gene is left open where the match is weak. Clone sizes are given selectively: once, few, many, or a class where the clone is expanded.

cdr3_nt: TGTGCCAGCAGCTTAGTGGGGGTACAGGGATATCAGCCCCAGCATTTT
cdr3_aa: CASSLVGVQGYQPQHF
j_call: TRBJ1-5
clone_size: NA
d_call: NA
v_call: TRBV7-8

cdr3_nt: TGTGCCAGCAGTTTTTCCTACGGTCGTATCAATCAGCCCCAGCATTTT
cdr3_aa: CASSFSYGRINQPQHF
j_call: TRBJ1-5
clone_size: NA
d_call: NA
v_call: TRBV28

cdr3_nt: TGCAGTGCCAGTACGGGAGTTGTCGAGCAGTACTTC
cdr3_aa: CSASTGVVEQYF
j_call: TRBJ2-7
clone_size: NA
d_call: NA
v_call: TRBV20-1

cdr3_nt: TGTGCCAGCAGCTTAGAAAAGGGGCCCTCCTACGAGCAGTACTTC
cdr3_aa: CASSLEKGPSYEQYF
j_call: TRBJ2-7
clone_size: few
d_call: NA
v_call: TRBV11-2

cdr3_nt: TGTGCCAGCAGCCCCCTACTAGGAGGGTACAATGAGCAGTTCTTC
cdr3_aa: CASSPLLGGYNEQFF
j_call: TRBJ2-1
clone_size: few
d_call: NA
v_call: TRBV14

cdr3_nt: TGTGCCAGCAGCTTAACAGGGGGCTCCTACGAGCAGTACTTC
cdr3_aa: CASSLTGGSYEQYF
j_call: TRBJ2-7
clone_size: NA
d_call: TRBD1
v_call: TRBV7-2

cdr3_nt: TGTGCCAGCAGCCACCCCAAAGGGGTCTACGAGCAGTACTTC
cdr3_aa: CASSHPKGVYEQYF
j_call: TRBJ2-7
clone_size: NA
d_call: NA
v_call: TRBV3-1/TRBV3-2

cdr3_nt: TGCGCCAGCAGCCAAGATTCCGGACTCTTCACCGGGGAGCTGTTTTTT
cdr3_aa: CASSQDSGLFTGELFF
j_call: TRBJ2-2
clone_size: NA
d_call: NA
v_call: TRBV4-3

cdr3_nt: TGTGCCAGCAGTACAGGAGGACAGAACTATGGCTACACCTTC
cdr3_aa: CASSTGGQNYGYTF
j_call: TRBJ1-2
clone_size: NA
d_call: NA
v_call: TRBV28

cdr3_nt: TGTGCCAGCTCACCAGGAACAGGGAGAATTCAGCCCCAGCATTTT
cdr3_aa: CASSPGTGRIQPQHF
j_call: TRBJ1-5
clone_size: NA
d_call: NA
v_call: TRBV18

cdr3_nt: TGTGCCAGCAGCTCCGGGGGGAGTCTACTCCAAGAGACCCAGTACTTC
cdr3_aa: CASSSGGSLLQETQYF
j_call: TRBJ2-5
clone_size: once
d_call: TRBD2
v_call: TRBV7-9

cdr3_nt: TGTGCCAGCAGCAGATGGGACAGATCCTATGGCTACACCTTC
cdr3_aa: CASSRWDRSYGYTF
j_call: TRBJ1-2
clone_size: NA
d_call: TRBD1
v_call: TRBV5-6

cdr3_nt: TGTGCCAGCAGCCACATAGCGGGAGTGGGGGATACGCAGTATTTT
cdr3_aa: CASSHIAGVGDTQYF
j_call: TRBJ2-3
clone_size: NA
d_call: TRBD2
v_call: TRBV14

cdr3_nt: TGTGCCGCGGGGACAGCGAAACCAACTGGAAACACCATATATTTT
cdr3_aa: CAAGTAKPTGNTIYF
j_call: TRBJ1-3
clone_size: NA
d_call: TRBD1
v_call: TRBV11-3

cdr3_nt: TGCGCCAGCAGCATCCTAGCGGGAGGGGCCGGGGAGCTGTTTTTT
cdr3_aa: CASSILAGGAGELFF
j_call: TRBJ2-2
clone_size: NA
d_call: TRBD2
v_call: TRBV5-1

cdr3_nt: TGTGCCAGCAGCTCGCGGGAGGACTATAGCAATCAGCCCCAGCATTTT
cdr3_aa: CASSSREDYSNQPQHF
j_call: TRBJ1-5
clone_size: NA
d_call: NA
v_call: TRBV28

cdr3_nt: TGTGCCAGCAGCCGCACACCGGGACAGATAATGAACACTGAAGCTTTCTTT
cdr3_aa: CASSRTPGQIMNTEAFF
j_call: TRBJ1-1
clone_size: NA
d_call: TRBD1
v_call: TRBV11-2

cdr3_nt: TGTGCCAGCAGTCTAGCGGACGAGTACGAGCAGTACTTC
cdr3_aa: CASSLADEYEQYF
j_call: TRBJ2-7
clone_size: NA
d_call: TRBD2
v_call: TRBV6-5

cdr3_nt: TGTGCCAGCACTTATGGGGCTAGCGGGAGGGCCAACTACAATGAGCAGTTCTTC
cdr3_aa: CASTYGASGRANYNEQFF
j_call: TRBJ2-1
clone_size: NA
d_call: TRBD2
v_call: TRBV27

cdr3_nt: TGTGCCAGCAAGAGGGTGAACACTGAAGCTTTCTTT
cdr3_aa: CASKRVNTEAFF
j_call: TRBJ1-1
clone_size: NA
d_call: NA
v_call: TRBV2

cdr3_nt: TGTGCCAGCAGTGGGGACAGTCAAGAGACCCAGTACTTC
cdr3_aa: CASSGDSQETQYF
j_call: TRBJ2-5
clone_size: NA
d_call: TRBD1
v_call: TRBV2

cdr3_nt: TGCGCCAGCAGCCAAGGTATCTTTTCGCGGGGAAACACCGGGGAGCTGTTTTTT
cdr3_aa: CASSQGIFSRGNTGELFF
j_call: TRBJ2-2
clone_size: NA
d_call: NA
v_call: TRBV4-1

cdr3_nt: TGTGCCAGCACCAAGGGACTCACCTACGAGCAGTACTTC
cdr3_aa: CASTKGLTYEQYF
j_call: TRBJ2-7
clone_size: NA
d_call: NA
v_call: TRBV12-3/TRBV12-4

cdr3_nt: TGTGCCAGTAGCCATACAGGGGACTACGAGCAGTACTTC
cdr3_aa: CASSHTGDYEQYF
j_call: TRBJ2-7
clone_size: NA
d_call: TRBD1
v_call: TRBV19

cdr3_nt: TGCGCCAGCAGCCAAGATCCAGGGGGCAACGAGCAGTACTTC
cdr3_aa: CASSQDPGGNEQYF
j_call: TRBJ2-7
clone_size: NA
d_call: TRBD1
v_call: TRBV4-1

cdr3_nt: TGCGCCAGCAGCTTGGGTTTTGGGGGACTGCGAGGAGATTCACCCCTCCACTTT
cdr3_aa: CASSLGFGGLRGDSPLHF
j_call: TRBJ1-6
clone_size: NA
d_call: NA
v_call: TRBV5-1

cdr3_nt: TGTGCCAGCAGCAAAAGGAGGGGGGGTCAGCCCCAGCATTTT
cdr3_aa: CASSKRRGGQPQHF
j_call: TRBJ1-5
clone_size: NA
d_call: NA
v_call: TRBV21-1

cdr3_nt: TGCAGTGCTAGTCGACTAGCGGGAGGGGTTGGTGAGCAGTTCTTC
cdr3_aa: CSASRLAGGVGEQFF
j_call: TRBJ2-1
clone_size: few
d_call: TRBD2
v_call: TRBV20-1

cdr3_nt: TGTGCCAGCAGTGAGCAGGGGCTCAACAATGAGCAGTTCTTC
cdr3_aa: CASSEQGLNNEQFF
j_call: TRBJ2-1
clone_size: once
d_call: NA
v_call: TRBV6-1

cdr3_nt: TGTGCCAGCAGCGACCAGGGGTCTGGGGCCAACGTCCTGACTTTC
cdr3_aa: CASSDQGSGANVLTF
j_call: TRBJ2-6
clone_size: NA
d_call: NA
v_call: TRBV6-5

cdr3_nt: TGTGCCAGCAGTTTAACTGCCTCTGGAAACACCATATATTTT
cdr3_aa: CASSLTASGNTIYF
j_call: TRBJ1-3
clone_size: NA
d_call: NA
v_call: TRBV28

cdr3_nt: TGTGCCAGCAGCCCAACGACAGCCTATGGCTACACCTTC
cdr3_aa: CASSPTTAYGYTF
j_call: TRBJ1-2
clone_size: NA
d_call: NA
v_call: TRBV7-9

cdr3_nt: TGTGCCAGCAGCTTCAAAGAGACCCAGTACTTC
cdr3_aa: CASSFKETQYF
j_call: TRBJ2-5
clone_size: NA
d_call: NA
v_call: TRBV7-6

cdr3_nt: TGTGCCAGCAGAAGACTAGACTCCTACGAGCAGTACTTC
cdr3_aa: CASRRLDSYEQYF
j_call: TRBJ2-7
clone_size: NA
d_call: NA
v_call: TRBV28

cdr3_nt: TGTGCCACCAGGGACAGGACAGGGATCGATAATTCACCCCTCCACTTT
cdr3_aa: CATRDRTGIDNSPLHF
j_call: TRBJ1-6
clone_size: NA
d_call: TRBD1
v_call: TRBV19

cdr3_nt: TGCGCCAGCACGCATGGGAGGGCTAGCGGGGATACAGATACGCAGTATTTT
cdr3_aa: CASTHGRASGDTDTQYF
j_call: TRBJ2-3
clone_size: NA
d_call: TRBD2
v_call: TRBV10-2

cdr3_nt: TGTGCCAGCAGTGACTCTAGCGGCTCCTACAATGAGCAGTTCTTC
cdr3_aa: CASSDSSGSYNEQFF
j_call: TRBJ2-1
clone_size: few
d_call: NA
v_call: TRBV6-4

cdr3_nt: TGCAGCGTTCCGGACTGGGTGGGGTCTGGCTACACCTTC
cdr3_aa: CSVPDWVGSGYTF
j_call: TRBJ1-2
clone_size: NA
d_call: NA
v_call: TRBV29-1

cdr3_nt: TGTGCCAGCAGCGCCCGACTAGACTACAATGAGCAGTTCTTC
cdr3_aa: CASSARLDYNEQFF
j_call: TRBJ2-1
clone_size: NA
d_call: NA
v_call: TRBV9

cdr3_nt: TGTGCCAGCAGTTTCCGACGGGAGGCCTCCTACGAGCAGTACTTC
cdr3_aa: CASSFRREASYEQYF
j_call: TRBJ2-7
clone_size: once
d_call: TRBD2
v_call: TRBV27

cdr3_nt: TGTGCCAGCAGTAGGGGGGGCAGCTCTGGAAACACCATATATTTT
cdr3_aa: CASSRGGSSGNTIYF
j_call: TRBJ1-3
clone_size: NA
d_call: NA
v_call: TRBV27

cdr3_nt: TGTGCCAGTAGTATACGGGACAGGGCAAAAGAGACCCAGTACTTC
cdr3_aa: CASSIRDRAKETQYF
j_call: TRBJ2-5
clone_size: NA
d_call: TRBD1
v_call: TRBV19

cdr3_nt: TGTGCCAGCAGCCCCAGGGGGCGGAATGAAAAACTGTTTTTT
cdr3_aa: CASSPRGRNEKLFF
j_call: TRBJ1-4
clone_size: NA
d_call: TRBD1
v_call: TRBV16

cdr3_nt: TGTGCCATCAGTGAGTTTGCAGATTTGAACACTGAAGCTTTCTTT
cdr3_aa: CAISEFADLNTEAFF
j_call: TRBJ1-1
clone_size: NA
d_call: NA
v_call: TRBV10-3

cdr3_nt: TGCGCCAGCAGCCAAGAGGAGGCGGGGCCTCAAGGGACCCAGTACTTC
cdr3_aa: CASSQEEAGPQGTQYF
j_call: TRBJ2-5
clone_size: once
d_call: NA
v_call: TRBV4-1

cdr3_nt: TGTGCCAGCAGCCAAGGGACAGGGGTATATGGCTACACCTTC
cdr3_aa: CASSQGTGVYGYTF
j_call: TRBJ1-2
clone_size: few
d_call: TRBD1
v_call: TRBV3-1/TRBV3-2

cdr3_nt: TGTGCCAGCAGCTCATACAGGGGGTACGAGCAGTACTTC
cdr3_aa: CASSSYRGYEQYF
j_call: TRBJ2-7
clone_size: few
d_call: TRBD1
v_call: TRBV7-9

cdr3_nt: TGTGCCAGCAGCCCTCGGGAGGGAGTTTCACCCCTCCACTTT
cdr3_aa: CASSPREGVSPLHF
j_call: TRBJ1-6
clone_size: once
d_call: NA
v_call: TRBV13

cdr3_nt: TGCGCCAGCAGCCGACAGGGGGCGGGTGGCTACACCTTC
cdr3_aa: CASSRQGAGGYTF
j_call: TRBJ1-2
clone_size: NA
d_call: TRBD1
v_call: TRBV4-3

cdr3_nt: TGTGCCAGCAGCCACCCGGTTGGGGGGTCGGAGCAGTACTTC
cdr3_aa: CASSHPVGGSEQYF
j_call: TRBJ2-7
clone_size: NA
d_call: NA
v_call: TRBV3-1/TRBV3-2

cdr3_nt: TGTGCCATAAGGGGGGGGACTAGCGGACTGCGAGGCACCGGGGAGCTGTTTTTT
cdr3_aa: CAIRGGTSGLRGTGELFF
j_call: TRBJ2-2
clone_size: NA
d_call: TRBD2
v_call: TRBV28

cdr3_nt: TGTGCCAGCAGTTTATGGTCGGGGGGGACCTACGAGCAGTACTTC
cdr3_aa: CASSLWSGGTYEQYF
j_call: TRBJ2-7
clone_size: NA
d_call: TRBD2
v_call: TRBV28

cdr3_nt: TGTGCCTGGAGTGGACAGGTCGGCGGCTACACCTTC
cdr3_aa: CAWSGQVGGYTF
j_call: TRBJ1-2
clone_size: NA
d_call: NA
v_call: TRBV30